The source of this T cell receptor (beta chain) is a study of tumor-infiltrating lymphocytes in primary liver carcinoma. About the study: Spanning 4.2 to 10 cm, the tumors were T1-T3 N0M0. Overall study results and limits: Found in all five tumor regions were only about 8-24% of top clones. Paired tumor-adjacent and tumor-blood samples overlapped less than tumor region pairs did.

Taking about 18-30 mg of unsorted bulk tissue, the authors co-extracted RNA and DNA. The patients lived with chronic HBV infection and had not yet received any treatment. This CDR3 comprises 16 residues. The J segment lost 6 bases and the V segment lost 5 bases, leaving 14 bases of the junction unmatched. Germline CDR1 reads SGHVS; CDR2 reads FQNEAQ. This clonotype qualifies as medium-sized. Its matching antigen is unknown. Total RNA (around 0.45 ug) served as template for TCR beta cDNA synthesis primed by a constant-region primer. Libraries for TCR beta were built through three nested multiplex PCR rounds, which together made up a slightly modified ARM-PCR procedure. Running around 10 cycles apiece, the first two PCR rounds relied on TRBV1-TRBV30 forward primers together with a C-beta reverse primer. TCRdb recomputed calls from the multiplex PCR reads with MiXCR, one row per CDR3 protein. The sample consists of about 22,000 distinct CDR3 sequences, about 79% of them appearing once.

The sample comprised liver tumor tissue from sampling region 1. Subset noted: tumor region T1, superior pole. The source is a woman aged 25 to 39 with primary liver carcinoma and hepatitis B virus infection. The V call is TRBV7-8, the J call TRBJ2-7, with 9 bases identical to TRBD2. For the CDR3, the DNA is TGTGCCAGCAGCCCATTACTAGCGGGCGAAGGCCTCGAGCAGTACTTC. Translation gives CASSPLLAGEGLEQYF. The whole variable domain, remainder taken from reference TRBV7-8 and TRBJ2-7, is GAGVSQSPRYKVAKRGQDVALRCDPISGHVSLFWYQQALGQGPEFLTYFQNEAQLDKSGLPSDRFFAERPEGSVSTLKIQRTQQEDSAVYLCASSPLLAGEGLEQYFGPGTRLTVT.